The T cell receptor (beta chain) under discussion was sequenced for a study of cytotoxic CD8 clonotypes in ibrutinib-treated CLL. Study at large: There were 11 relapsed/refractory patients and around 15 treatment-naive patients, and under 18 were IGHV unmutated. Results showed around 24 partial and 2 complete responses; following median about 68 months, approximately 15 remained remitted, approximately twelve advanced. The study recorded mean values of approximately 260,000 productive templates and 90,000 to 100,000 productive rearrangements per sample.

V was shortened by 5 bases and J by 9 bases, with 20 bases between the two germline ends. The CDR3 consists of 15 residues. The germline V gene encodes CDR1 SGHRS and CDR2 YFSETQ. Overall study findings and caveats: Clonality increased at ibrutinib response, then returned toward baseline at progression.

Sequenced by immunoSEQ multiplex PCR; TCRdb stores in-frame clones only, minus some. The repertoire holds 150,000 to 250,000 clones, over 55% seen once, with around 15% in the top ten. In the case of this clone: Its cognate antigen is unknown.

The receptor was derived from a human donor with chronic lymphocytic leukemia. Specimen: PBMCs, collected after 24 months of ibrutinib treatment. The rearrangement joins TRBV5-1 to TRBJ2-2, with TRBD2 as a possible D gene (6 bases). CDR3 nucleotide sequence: TGCGCCAGCAGTTCGGATGGACTACCCCACCGGGAGCTGTTTTTT. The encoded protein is CASSSDGLPHRELFF.